A single sample gave rise to the 16 T cell receptor beta chains below, sequenced in a study of blood T cell repertoires in COVID-19. Generated by immunoSEQ multiplex PCR, the TCRdb table keeps only in-frame clones and is missing some. The table includes hundreds of thousands of clones, 89% detected once. Sequenced input: peripheral blood. The receptors come from a woman aged 25 to 39 with COVID-19, enrolled during active disease.

V usage is TRBV5-1 and J usage is TRBJ1-6; D unclear. Germline lookup yields CDR1 SGHRS and CDR2 YFSETQ. The CDR3 totals 12 residues. Deletions cut 0 bases from V and 12 bases from J, with 7 bases between. CDR3 loop: CASSLAGLPLHF. In DNA form, the CDR3 reads TGCGCCAGCAGCTTGGCCGGTCTACCCCTCCACTTT.

The chain couples TRBV27 to TRBJ2-4; D call uncertain. Deletions cut 3 bases from V and 7 bases from J, with 10 bases between. CDR3 size: 13 residues. Germline CDR1 reads MNHEY; CDR2 reads SMNVEV (reference sequence). CDR3 DNA sequence: TGTGCCAGCAGTTTGTCCCGGAGTAACATTCAGTACTTC. This gives the protein CASSLSRSNIQYF.

In its sample, this clone was seen once. V and J are TRBV27 and TRBJ2-5, with TRBD1 identical over 12 bases. The CDR3 has 15 residues. V lost 5 bases to trimming and J lost 5 bases; unmatched junction nucleotides: 6. The germline V gene encodes CDR1 MNHEY and CDR2 SMNVEV (reference sequence). The CDR3 spells CASSMGQGAGETQYF. CDR3 nucleotides: TGTGCCAGCAGTATGGGACAGGGGGCTGGGGAGACCCAGTACTTC.

The rearrangement uses TRBV15 and TRBJ1-6, with 7 nucleotides matching TRBD1. The V and J ends lost 2 bases and 5 bases, in that order; junction bases with no gene match: 3. The CDR3 runs 15 residues. Germline V gene data show CDR1 as LNHNV and CDR2 as YYDKDF (reference sequence). The CDR3 here is CATSRRQGNNSPLHF. CDR3 DNA: TGTGCCACCAGCAGAAGACAGGGTAATAATTCACCCCTCCACTTT.

The gene calls are TRBV2 and TRBJ1-6; 8 nucleotides align to TRBD1. Per the germline V gene, CDR1 is SNHLY and CDR2 is FYNNEI. The CDR3 is 15 residues long. After removal of 6 bases from V and 10 bases from J, the junction contained 11 bases not matched to a gene. The CDR3 spells CASRDDRGVTSPLHF. The CDR3 bases are TGTGCCAGCAGAGATGACAGGGGTGTAACATCACCCCTCCACTTT.

The V call is TRBV5-8, the J call TRBJ2-1; possibly TRBD2 for D (6 bases). CDR3 length equals 16 residues. Trimming took off 2 bases at V and 6 bases at J, with 18 bases between the two ends. Germline V gives CDR1 SGHTS, CDR2 YDEGEE. CDR3 coding DNA: TGTGCCAGCAGCTTTGGTGGCCTCCCCGGGAGCAATGAGCAGTTCTTC. Translating it yields CASSFGGLPGSNEQFF.

The V gene is TRBV6-1, the J gene TRBJ1-5, with TRBD1 matching over 7 bases. This CDR3 has 15 residues. The ends lost 0 bases at V and 6 bases at J; junction bases unmatched: 5. Germline CDR1 is MNHNS and CDR2 is SASEGT. The CDR3 reads CASSEAETGRQPQHF. CDR3 DNA: TGTGCCAGCAGTGAAGCAGAGACAGGGCGTCAGCCCCAGCATTTT.

The chain is built from TRBV5-5 and TRBJ2-7; 9 bases agree with TRBD2. The CDR3 has 17 amino acids. CDR1 and CDR2 from the germline V gene are SGHKS and YYEKEE (reference sequence). After removal of 1 base from V and 0 bases from J, the junction contained 8 bases not matched to a gene. The CDR3 is CASSLWGAGGTSYEQYF. The CDR3, as DNA: TGTGCCAGCAGCTTGTGGGGGGCGGGGGGGACCTCCTACGAGCAGTACTTC.

The rearrangement uses TRBV7-9 and TRBJ2-5; tentative D call: TRBD2 (6 bases). V dropped 5 bases and J dropped 5 bases, with 18 bases sitting between them. The CDR3 runs 15 residues. The germline V gene has CDR1 SEHNR and CDR2 FQNEAQ (reference sequence). CDR3 residues: CASSPGQGGRETQYF. DNA for the CDR3: TGTGCCAGCAGCCCCGGGCAGGGAGGAAGGGAGACCCAGTACTTC.

V gene TRBV2 combines with J gene TRBJ1-1; no clear D. In germline, CDR1 is SNHLY, CDR2 FYNNEI. This CDR3 comprises 14 residues. Trimming removed 6 bases from V and 5 bases from J, with 16 bases in between. The CDR3 loop is CASRDGGRGTEAFF. Here the CDR3 DNA reads TGTGCCAGCAGGGACGGTGGACGAGGGACTGAAGCTTTCTTT.

The J gene is TRBJ2-5, the V gene TRBV4-3; D is perhaps TRBD2 (6 bases). The CDR3 totals 16 residues. Germline lookup yields CDR1 LGHNA and CDR2 YSLEER. The V end lost 3 bases, the J end lost 2 bases, and 16 bases lay between the germline ends. The CDR3 reads CASSQDPRDAQETQYF. CDR3 bases: TGCGCCAGCAGCCAGGACCCGCGGGACGCTCAAGAGACCCAGTACTTC.

This clone was counted between two and nine times. The chain employs TRBV19 and TRBJ1-2; a weak D match, TRBD1 (6 bases). Deletions cut 2 bases from V and 11 bases from J, with 15 bases between. CDR1 is LNHDA, CDR2 SQIVND, per germline (reference sequence). The CDR3 sequence is 13 residues long. CDR3 nucleotides: TGTGCCAGTAGTATACAGGGGTCTGAAGGGTACACCTTC. This sequence encodes CASSIQGSEGYTF. Complete variable domain (other parts from reference TRBV19 and TRBJ1-2): DGGITQSPKYLFRKEGQNVTLSCEQNLNHDAMYWYRQDPGQGLRLIYYSQIVNDFQKGDIAEGYSVSREKKESFPLTVTSAQKNPTAFYLCASSIQGSEGYTFGSGTRLTVV.

The rearrangement links TRBV18 to TRBJ2-1, with TRBD2 identical over 12 bases. The CDR3 extends over 17 amino acids. V shed 2 bases and J 0 bases; nucleotides not matched to a gene: 2. Per the germline V gene, CDR1 is KGHSH and CDR2 is LQKENI. CDR3 sequence (DNA): TGTGCCAGCTCACCAGGGACTAGCGGGTTCTCCTACAATGAGCAGTTCTTC. Amino acid sequence: CASSPGTSGFSYNEQFF.

This chain links TRBV28 with TRBJ1-2, with D possibly being TRBD1 (6 bases). CDR3 size: 16 residues. Per the germline V gene, CDR1 is MDHEN and CDR2 is SYDVKM. Trimming stripped 2 bases from V and 0 bases from J, with 13 bases between. This CDR3 is CASSLRTELSNYGYTF. CDR3 sequence (DNA): TGTGCCAGCAGTTTACGGACAGAGCTCTCTAACTATGGCTACACCTTC.

The chain uses TRBV2 and TRBJ1-2; a weak D match, TRBD1 (5 bases). This CDR3 contains 16 residues. The germline V gene has CDR1 SNHLY and CDR2 FYNNEI. Trimming took 3 bases from V and 5 from J, leaving 19 bases between them. CDR3 nucleotides: TGTGCCAGCAGTGATCCCAGGGCACTAAGGGGTTATGGCTACACCTTC. Translation: CASSDPRALRGYGYTF.

This clone was recorded a few times. The DNA for the CDR3 is TGTGCCAGTAGTATAAGCCCGGGGGAGGAGGATGGCTACACCTTC. Translating gives CASSISPGEEDGYTF. The chain links TRBV19 to TRBJ1-2, with D possibly matching TRBD1 (5 bases). The V end lost 2 bases, the J end lost 6 bases, and 16 bases lay between the germline ends. Per germline, CDR1 LNHDA and CDR2 SQIVND (reference sequence). This CDR3 has 15 residues.